The source of this TCR beta chain is a study of neurological immune-mediated disorders. Study as a whole: The disease course was relapsing-remitting in roughly 31 and secondary progressive in about 9% of the roughly 34 multiple sclerosis patients. General observations from the study: There was no association between the multiple sclerosis repertoire cluster and any clinical or MRI feature.

TCRdb reprocessed the 5' RACE reads with MiXCR, giving one entry per CDR3 protein. The table lists about 40,000 distinct CDR3 sequences, around 2.5% of them singletons. This CDR3 comprises 11 residues. Trimming pared 7 bases from V and 5 bases from J, leaving 7 bases between. CDR1 is MNHEY and CDR2 is SVGEGT in the germline V gene. This clonotype has ten or more counts. Antigen specificity is unknown. Input material: PBMCs. The chain is built from TRBV6-2 or TRBV6-3 and TRBJ2-3; D gene ambiguous. This TCR was recovered from a man aged 45 to 65 with multiple sclerosis. In DNA form, the CDR3 reads TGTGCCAGCAACCACGGAGATACGCAGTATTTT. Protein: CASNHGDTQYF.